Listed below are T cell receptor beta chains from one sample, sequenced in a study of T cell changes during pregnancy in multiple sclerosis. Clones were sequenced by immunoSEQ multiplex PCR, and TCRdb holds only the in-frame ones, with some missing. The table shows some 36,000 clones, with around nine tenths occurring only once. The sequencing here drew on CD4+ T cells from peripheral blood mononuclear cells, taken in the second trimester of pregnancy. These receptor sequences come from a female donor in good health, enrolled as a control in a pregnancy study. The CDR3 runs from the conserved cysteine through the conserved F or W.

cdr3_aa: CASSARLAETYNEQFF; v_call: TRBV7-9
cdr3_aa: CASSRSRGTYNEQFF; v_call: TRBV7-3
cdr3_aa: CASSLNGRDTQYF; v_call: TRBV7-9
cdr3_aa: CASSQTSGGNNEQFF; v_call: TRBV4-2
cdr3_aa: CASSQTGTSRETQYF; v_call: TRBV4-1
cdr3_aa: CASSFPGTGKTGELFF; v_call: TRBV7-9
cdr3_aa: CASSPLTSGFTDTQYF; v_call: TRBV4-1
cdr3_aa: CASKREVNTGELFF; v_call: TRBV6-4
cdr3_aa: CASSQDLSRAYEQYF; v_call: TRBV4-3
cdr3_aa: CASSTRQGPNEKLFF; v_call: TRBV11-1
cdr3_aa: CASSKQKSTDTQYF; v_call: TRBV18
cdr3_aa: CASRLRNTEAFF; v_call: TRBV6-5
cdr3_aa: CASSRAGGPYNEQFF; v_call: TRBV28
cdr3_aa: CASSLRYGYTF; v_call: TRBV28
cdr3_aa: CASSLNGLSSYNEQFF; v_call: TRBV7-2
cdr3_aa: CASSTVSGGKFF; v_call: TRBV19
cdr3_aa: CASSQDLRVPYNEQFF; v_call: TRBV4-3
cdr3_aa: CASSLRRGDTGELFF; v_call: TRBV5-4
cdr3_aa: CASSLGFGVNQPQHF; v_call: TRBV7-9
cdr3_aa: CASSLARGGYNEQFF; v_call: TRBV7-2
cdr3_aa: CASRAGGNYGYTF; v_call: TRBV6-1
cdr3_aa: CASSLVGGSGNTIYF; v_call: TRBV7-2
cdr3_aa: CAISRESGLYNEQFF; v_call: TRBV10-3
cdr3_aa: CASSSTGALQPQHF; v_call: TRBV7-9
cdr3_aa: CASSLAAQRNTEAFF; v_call: TRBV7-2
cdr3_aa: CASSLWDRGDQPQHF; v_call: TRBV5-5